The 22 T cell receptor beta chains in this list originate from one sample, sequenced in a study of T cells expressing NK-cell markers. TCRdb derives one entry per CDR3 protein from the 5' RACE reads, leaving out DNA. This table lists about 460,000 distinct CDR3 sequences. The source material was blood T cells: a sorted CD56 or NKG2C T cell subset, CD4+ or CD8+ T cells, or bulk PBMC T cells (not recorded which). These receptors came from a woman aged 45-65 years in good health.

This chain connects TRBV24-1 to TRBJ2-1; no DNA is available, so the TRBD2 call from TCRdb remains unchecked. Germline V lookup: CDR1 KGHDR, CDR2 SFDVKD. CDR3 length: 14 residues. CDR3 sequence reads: CATGAGTSGTVQFF.

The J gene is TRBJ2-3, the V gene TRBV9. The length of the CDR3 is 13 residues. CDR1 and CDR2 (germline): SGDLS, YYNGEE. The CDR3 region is CASSVVFGDTQYF.

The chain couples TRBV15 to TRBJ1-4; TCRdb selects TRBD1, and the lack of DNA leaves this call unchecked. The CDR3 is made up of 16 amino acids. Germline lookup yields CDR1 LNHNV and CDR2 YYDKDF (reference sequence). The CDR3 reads CATSRGGQGDNEKLFF. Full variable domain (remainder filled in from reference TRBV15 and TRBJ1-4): DAMVIQNPRYQVTQFGKPVTLSCSQTLNHNVMYWYQQKSSQAPKLLFHYYDKDFNNEADTPDNFQSRRPNTSFCFLDIRSPGLGDTAMYLCATSRGGQGDNEKLFFGSGTQLSVL.

The CDR3 spells CSALNVGEVADTQYF. The rearrangement uses TRBV20-1 and TRBJ2-3; TCRdb calls TRBD2, which cannot be checked without DNA. This CDR3 spans 15 amino acids. Germline lookup yields CDR1 DFQATT and CDR2 SNEGSKA (reference sequence).

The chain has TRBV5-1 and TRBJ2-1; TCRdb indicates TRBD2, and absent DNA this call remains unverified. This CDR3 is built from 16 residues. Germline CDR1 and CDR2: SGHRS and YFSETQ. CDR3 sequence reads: CASSLGTGLAANEQFF.

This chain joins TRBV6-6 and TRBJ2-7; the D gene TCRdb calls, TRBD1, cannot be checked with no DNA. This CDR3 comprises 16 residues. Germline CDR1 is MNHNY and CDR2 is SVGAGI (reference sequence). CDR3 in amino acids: CASSYNTGTISYEQYF.

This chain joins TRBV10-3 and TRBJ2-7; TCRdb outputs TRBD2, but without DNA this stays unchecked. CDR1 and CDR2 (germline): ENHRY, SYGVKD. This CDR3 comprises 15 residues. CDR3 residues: CALRASGSPSYEQYF.

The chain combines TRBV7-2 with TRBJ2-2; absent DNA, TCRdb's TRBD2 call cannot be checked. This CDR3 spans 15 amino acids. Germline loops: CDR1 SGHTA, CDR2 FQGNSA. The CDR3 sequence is CASRELAINTGELFF. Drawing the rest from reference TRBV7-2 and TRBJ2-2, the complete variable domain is GAGVSQSPSNKVTEKGKDVELRCDPISGHTALYWYRQSLGQGLEFLIYFQGNSAPDKSGLPSDRFSAERTGGSVSTLTIQRTQQEDSAVYLCASRELAINTGELFFGEGSRLTVL.

The CDR3 reads CASRSTSVHTGELFF. V usage is TRBV5-4 and J usage is TRBJ2-2; the TCRdb D gene call, TRBD2, has no DNA to confirm it. The CDR3 runs to 15 residues. The germline V gene encodes CDR1 SGHNT and CDR2 YYREEE (reference sequence).

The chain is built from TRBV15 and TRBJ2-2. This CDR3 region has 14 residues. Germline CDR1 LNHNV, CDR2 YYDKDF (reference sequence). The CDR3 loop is CATSRRANTGELFF.

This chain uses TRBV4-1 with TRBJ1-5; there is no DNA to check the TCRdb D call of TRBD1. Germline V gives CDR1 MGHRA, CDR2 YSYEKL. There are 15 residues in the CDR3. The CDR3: CASSWTGGLNQPQHF.

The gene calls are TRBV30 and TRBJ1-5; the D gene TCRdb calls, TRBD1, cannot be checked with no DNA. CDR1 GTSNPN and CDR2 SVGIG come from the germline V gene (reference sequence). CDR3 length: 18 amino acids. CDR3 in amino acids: CAWSVVSGGLYSNQPQHF.

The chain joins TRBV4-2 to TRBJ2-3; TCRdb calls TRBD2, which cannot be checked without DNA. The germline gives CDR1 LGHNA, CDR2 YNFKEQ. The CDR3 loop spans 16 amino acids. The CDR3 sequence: CASSQRSGGPGDTQYF.

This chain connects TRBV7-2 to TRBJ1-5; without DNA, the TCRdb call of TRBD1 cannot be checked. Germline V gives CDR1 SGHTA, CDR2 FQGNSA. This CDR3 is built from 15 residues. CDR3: CASSLALGGGQPQHF.

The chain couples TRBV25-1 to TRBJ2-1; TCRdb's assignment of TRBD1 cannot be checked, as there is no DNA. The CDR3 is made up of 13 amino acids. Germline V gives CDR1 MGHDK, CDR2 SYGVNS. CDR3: CASSARGRFEQFF.

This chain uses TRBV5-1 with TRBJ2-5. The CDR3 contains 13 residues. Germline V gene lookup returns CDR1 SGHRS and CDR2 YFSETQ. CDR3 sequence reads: CASSLENIKTQYF.

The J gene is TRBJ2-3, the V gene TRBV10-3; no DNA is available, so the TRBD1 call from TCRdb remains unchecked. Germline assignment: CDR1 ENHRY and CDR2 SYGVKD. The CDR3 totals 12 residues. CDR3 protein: CAISRGDITQYF.

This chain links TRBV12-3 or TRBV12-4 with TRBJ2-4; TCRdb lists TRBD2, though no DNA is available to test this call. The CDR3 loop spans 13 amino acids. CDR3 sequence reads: CASSLVAGEVQYF.

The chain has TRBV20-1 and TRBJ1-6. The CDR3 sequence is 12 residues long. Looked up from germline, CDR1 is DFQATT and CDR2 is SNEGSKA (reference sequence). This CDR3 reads CSARGHDSPLHF.

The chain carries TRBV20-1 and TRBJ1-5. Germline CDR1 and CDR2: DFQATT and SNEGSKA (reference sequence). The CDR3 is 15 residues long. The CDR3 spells CSARSGLLHGQPQHF.

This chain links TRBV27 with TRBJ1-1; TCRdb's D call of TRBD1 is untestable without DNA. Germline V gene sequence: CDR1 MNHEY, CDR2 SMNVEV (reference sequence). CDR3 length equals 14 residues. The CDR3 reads CASKRGTANTEAFF.

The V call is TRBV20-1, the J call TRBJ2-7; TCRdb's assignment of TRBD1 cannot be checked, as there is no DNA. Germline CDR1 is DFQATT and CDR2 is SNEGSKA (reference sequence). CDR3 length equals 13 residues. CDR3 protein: CSAMGQGSYEQYF.